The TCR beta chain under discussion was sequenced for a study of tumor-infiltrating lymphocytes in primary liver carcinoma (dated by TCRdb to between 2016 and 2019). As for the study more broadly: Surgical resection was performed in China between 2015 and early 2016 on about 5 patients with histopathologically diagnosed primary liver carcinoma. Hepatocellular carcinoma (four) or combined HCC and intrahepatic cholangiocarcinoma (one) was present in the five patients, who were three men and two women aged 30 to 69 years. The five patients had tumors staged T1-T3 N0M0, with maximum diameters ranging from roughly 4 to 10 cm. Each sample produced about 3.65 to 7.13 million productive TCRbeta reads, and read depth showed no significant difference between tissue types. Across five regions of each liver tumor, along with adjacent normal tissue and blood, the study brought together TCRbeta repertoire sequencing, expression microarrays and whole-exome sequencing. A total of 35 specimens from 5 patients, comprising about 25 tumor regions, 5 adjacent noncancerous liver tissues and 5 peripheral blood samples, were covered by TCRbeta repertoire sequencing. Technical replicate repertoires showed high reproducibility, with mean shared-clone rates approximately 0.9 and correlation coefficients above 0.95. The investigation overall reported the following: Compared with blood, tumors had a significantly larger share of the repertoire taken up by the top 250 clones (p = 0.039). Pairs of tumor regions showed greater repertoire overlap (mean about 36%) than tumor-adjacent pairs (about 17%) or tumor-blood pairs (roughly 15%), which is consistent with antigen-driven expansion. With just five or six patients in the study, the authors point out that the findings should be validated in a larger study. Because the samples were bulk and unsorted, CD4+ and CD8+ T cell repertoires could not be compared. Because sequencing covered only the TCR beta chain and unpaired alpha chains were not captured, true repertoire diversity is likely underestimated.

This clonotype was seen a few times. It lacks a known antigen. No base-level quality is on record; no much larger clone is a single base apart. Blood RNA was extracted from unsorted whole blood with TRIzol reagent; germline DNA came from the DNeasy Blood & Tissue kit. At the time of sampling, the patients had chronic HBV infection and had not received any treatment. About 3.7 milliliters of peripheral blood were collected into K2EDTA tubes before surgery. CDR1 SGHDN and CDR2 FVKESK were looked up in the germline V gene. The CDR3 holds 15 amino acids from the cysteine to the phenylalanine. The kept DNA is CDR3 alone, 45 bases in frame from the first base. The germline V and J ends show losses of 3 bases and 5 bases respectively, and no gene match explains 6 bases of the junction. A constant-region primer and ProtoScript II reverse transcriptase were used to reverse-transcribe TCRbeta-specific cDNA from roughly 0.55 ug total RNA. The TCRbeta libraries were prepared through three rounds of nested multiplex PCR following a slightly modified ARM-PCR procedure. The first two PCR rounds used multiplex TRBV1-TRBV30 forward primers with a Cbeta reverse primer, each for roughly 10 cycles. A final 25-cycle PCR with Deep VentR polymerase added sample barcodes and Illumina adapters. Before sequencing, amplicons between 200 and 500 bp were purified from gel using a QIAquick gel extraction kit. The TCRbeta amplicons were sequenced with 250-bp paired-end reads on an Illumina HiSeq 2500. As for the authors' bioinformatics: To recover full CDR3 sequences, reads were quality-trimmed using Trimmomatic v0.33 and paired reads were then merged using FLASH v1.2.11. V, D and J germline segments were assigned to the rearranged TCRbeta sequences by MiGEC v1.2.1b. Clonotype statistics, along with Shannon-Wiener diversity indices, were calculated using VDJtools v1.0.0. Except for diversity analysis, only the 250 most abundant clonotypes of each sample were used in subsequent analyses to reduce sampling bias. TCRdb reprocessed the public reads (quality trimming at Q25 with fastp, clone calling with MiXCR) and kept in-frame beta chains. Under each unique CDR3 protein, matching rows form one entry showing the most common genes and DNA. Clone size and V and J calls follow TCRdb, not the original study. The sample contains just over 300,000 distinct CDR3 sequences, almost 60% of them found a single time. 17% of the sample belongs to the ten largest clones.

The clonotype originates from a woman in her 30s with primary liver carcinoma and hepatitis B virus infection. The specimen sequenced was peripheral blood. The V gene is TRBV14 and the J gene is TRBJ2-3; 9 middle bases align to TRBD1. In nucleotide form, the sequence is TGTGCCAGCAGCCAGGACAGGGGAGGAAGAGATACGCAGTATTTT. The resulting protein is CASSQDRGGRDTQYF. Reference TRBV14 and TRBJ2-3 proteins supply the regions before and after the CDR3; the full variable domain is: EAGVTQFPSHSVIEKGQTVTLRCDPISGHDNLYWYRRVMGKEIKFLLHFVKESKQDESGMPNNRFLAERTGGTYSTLKVQPAELEDSGVYFCASSQDRGGRDTQYFGPGTRLTVL.